One and the same sample provided the 22 T cell receptor beta chains below, sequenced in a study of blood T cell repertoires in COVID-19. Libraries were prepared by immunoSEQ multiplex PCR; TCRdb keeps only in-frame clonotypes and omits some of them. The profile covers roughly 290,000 clones, with approximately 86% appearing a single time and around 3.9% taken by the ten largest. Sequencing used peripheral blood. These receptors all come from a woman between 50 and 59 years old with active or convalescent COVID-19.

The chain is built from TRBV3-1 (or the pseudogene TRBV3-2) and TRBJ2-7, with 13 positions matching TRBD2. CDR1 is LGHDT, CDR2 YNNKEL, per germline (reference sequence). After removal of 4 bases from V and 7 bases from J, the junction contained 7 bases not matched to a gene. This CDR3 has 15 amino acids. CDR3 in amino acids: CASSRPGLAGKEQYF. The CDR3 DNA reads TGTGCCAGCAGCCGGCCGGGACTAGCGGGAAAAGAGCAGTACTTC.

The genes are TRBV10-3 and TRBJ2-1, with 8 bases that match TRBD2. V lost 9 bases and J lost 8; bases outside the gene matches: 9. CDR1 and CDR2 (germline): ENHRY, SYGVKD. The CDR3 runs 13 residues. The CDR3 region has the DNA TGTGCCATTAAAGGTGGGACTAGGGATGAGCAGTTCTTC. This gives the protein CAIKGGTRDEQFF.

The chain carries TRBV7-9 and TRBJ2-1; 12 bases match TRBD2. CDR1 and CDR2 from the germline V gene are SEHNR and FQNEAQ (reference sequence). This CDR3 has 15 residues. The ends lost 5 bases at V and 8 bases at J; junction bases unmatched: 7. CDR3 in DNA: TGTGCCAGCAGCCCCCTAGCGGGAGGGCCCCATGAGCAGTTCTTC. This encodes CASSPLAGGPHEQFF.

This rearrangement joins TRBV7-8 to TRBJ2-3; no reliable D call. The CDR3 contains 15 residues. Germline lookup yields CDR1 SGHVS and CDR2 FQNEAQ. Trimming stripped 1 base from V and 4 bases from J, with 12 bases between. CDR3 residues: CASSLELFPPDTQYF. The CDR3 DNA reads TGTGCCAGCAGCTTAGAACTTTTTCCCCCAGATACGCAGTATTTT.

The CDR3 coding sequence is TGTGCCAGCTCACTAGAACTCCGGGACAAACCCTACAATGAGCAGTTCTTC. Translating gives CASSLELRDKPYNEQFF. The chain links TRBV18 to TRBJ2-1, with a weak D call TRBD1 (6 bases). The CDR3 totals 17 residues. V was trimmed by 4 bases and J by 2 bases, leaving 18 bases between them. CDR1 and CDR2 (germline): KGHSH, LQKENI.

The V call is TRBV28, the J call TRBJ2-2, with TRBD2 matching over 8 bases. V gave up 7 bases and J gave up 5 bases; unmatched junction bases: 15. The CDR3 has 17 residues. Germline CDR1 is MDHEN and CDR2 is SYDVKM. The chain's CDR3 is CASTSAASGRQTGELFF. In DNA form, the CDR3 reads TGTGCCAGCACCAGCGCCGCCAGCGGGAGACAAACCGGGGAGCTGTTTTTT.

The chain recombines TRBV27 with TRBJ1-5; no clear D. The germline V gene has CDR1 MNHEY and CDR2 SMNVEV (reference sequence). CDR3 length: 16 residues. V was cut by 3 bases and J by 0 bases, with 12 bases left in between. The CDR3 sequence is CASSLTPDFSNQPQHF. DNA of the CDR3: TGTGCCAGCAGTTTGACCCCGGACTTTAGCAATCAGCCCCAGCATTTT.

This rearrangement joins TRBV12-2 to TRBJ2-7; TRBD2 is the table's D call and was not checked against the DNA. TRBV12-2 is listed as a pseudogene. The length of the CDR3 is 17 residues. CDR3: CASRPGGRGGRGYEQYF. CDR3 in DNA: TGTGCAAGTCGCCCAGGCGGGCGTGGCGGGAGAGGCTACGAGCAGTACTTC.

This clone was seen once. The chain recombines TRBV6-5 with TRBJ2-5; 15 bases agree with TRBD2. The CDR3 runs to 14 residues. Trimming cost V 8 bases and J 4 bases; bases outside gene matches: 2. Germline-derived CDR1 and CDR2 are MNHEY and SVGAGI. The CDR3 protein is CASRTSGRGETQYF. In DNA form, the CDR3 reads TGTGCCAGCCGGACTAGCGGGAGGGGAGAGACCCAGTACTTC.

This chain joins TRBV11-3 and TRBJ2-1; 10 bases line up with TRBD1. The CDR3 spans 15 residues. Per the germline V gene, CDR1 is SGHNT and CDR2 is YENEEA. V gave up 2 bases and J gave up 4 bases; unmatched junction bases: 2. CDR3 residues: CASSLRDRGYNEQFF. The DNA of the CDR3 is TGTGCCAGCAGCTTAAGGGACAGGGGTTACAATGAGCAGTTCTTC.

The rearrangement links TRBV2 to TRBJ1-2; TRBD1 might be the D (5 bases). CDR3 length: 16 amino acids. Germline CDR1 reads SNHLY; CDR2 reads FYNNEI. Trimming shortened V by 7 bases and J by 0 bases, and 18 bases separated the two germline ends. CDR3 coding DNA: TGTGCCAGCACCCAAGGGGCAGCTACTTCTAACTATGGCTACACCTTC. Translation: CASTQGAATSNYGYTF.

This sequence joins TRBV4-1 and TRBJ2-7; TRBD1 aligns across 8 bases. Germline V gene lookup returns CDR1 MGHRA and CDR2 YSYEKL. The V gene end was trimmed by 3 bases and the J gene end by 7 bases; junction bases not matched to a gene: 14. CDR3 length: 16 residues. The CDR3 bases are TGCGCCAGCAGCCAGGAAAAGACAGGGGCTTCTGGGGAGCAGTACTTC. The encoded protein is CASSQEKTGASGEQYF.

The chain has TRBV14 and TRBJ2-2; D gene ambiguous. The germline V and J ends were trimmed by 0 bases and 6 bases, with 8 bases remaining between them. The CDR3 covers 14 residues. The germline gives CDR1 SGHDN, CDR2 FVKESK. The CDR3 here is CASSQEVVAGELFF. The CDR3 DNA sequence: TGTGCCAGCAGCCAAGAAGTGGTAGCCGGGGAGCTGTTTTTT.

The rearrangement links TRBV6-5 to TRBJ1-1, with D possibly being TRBD1 (5 bases). Germline V lookup: CDR1 MNHEY, CDR2 SVGAGI. The CDR3 is made up of 11 amino acids. V lost 5 bases and J lost 11, with 12 bases in between. CDR3 amino acids: CASSTGKRAFF. The CDR3 DNA reads TGTGCCAGCAGTACAGGAAAGAGGGCTTTCTTT.

The chain employs TRBV10-3 and TRBJ1-1, with 7 bases fitting TRBD1. Germline V CDR1 and CDR2: ENHRY, SYGVKD. Trimming took 3 bases from V and 1 from J; bases not matched to a gene: 5. The CDR3 totals 15 residues. In DNA, the CDR3 is TGTGCCATCAGTGACCAGAACAGGGGGAACACTGAAGCTTTCTTT. Translating gives CAISDQNRGNTEAFF.

Regarding this clone: This CDR3 is also generated by other DNA sequences in the sample. This chain uses TRBV20-1 with TRBJ1-2; D uncertain. Germline V gene lookup returns CDR1 DFQATT and CDR2 SNEGSKA (reference sequence). There are 11 residues in the CDR3. The V gene lost 6 bases and the J gene lost 0 bases, with 5 bases spanning the gap. The CDR3 nucleotides are TGCAGTGCCGGAGCTAACTATGGCTACACCTTC. It is translated as CSAGANYGYTF.

The chain carries TRBV2 and TRBJ2-1; a weak D match, TRBD2 (7 bases). CDR1 and CDR2 (germline): SNHLY, FYNNEI. The V end lost 4 bases, the J end lost 7 bases, and 26 bases lay between the germline ends. The CDR3 totals 18 residues. The CDR3 DNA sequence: TGTGCCAGCAGTGTAGATGGGGGGGCGCAGATGGGTCAGAATGAGCAGTTCTTC. Translating gives CASSVDGGAQMGQNEQFF. The full variable domain, completed using reference TRBV2 and TRBJ2-1, is EPEVTQTPSHQVTQMGQEVILRCVPISNHLYFYWYRQILGQKVEFLVSFYNNEISEKSEIFDDQFSVERPDGSNFTLKIRSTKLEDSAMYFCASSVDGGAQMGQNEQFFGPGTRLTVL.

This clone has only one observation. The V call is TRBV5-1, the J call TRBJ2-7, with 7 bases identical to TRBD1. The CDR3 spans 15 residues. Germline V lookup: CDR1 SGHRS, CDR2 YFSETQ. V lost 4 bases and J lost 1; bases outside the gene matches: 8. This chain's CDR3 is CASSVAGTASYEQYF. The DNA of the CDR3 is TGCGCCAGCAGCGTGGCTGGGACAGCGTCCTACGAGCAGTACTTC.

This clone was seen a single time. The V and J genes are TRBV6-5 and TRBJ2-7; weak D call: TRBD2 (7 bases). CDR3 size: 10 residues. Germline assignment: CDR1 MNHEY and CDR2 SVGAGI. V lost 8 bases and J 7 bases, leaving 9 bases between the germline ends. CDR3 coding DNA: TGTGCCAGCGGGAGGGGGGAGCAGTACTTC. Translation gives CASGRGEQYF.

The chain joins TRBV2 to TRBJ2-1; 9 nucleotides align to TRBD2. The V gene end was trimmed by 4 bases and the J gene end by 9 bases; junction bases not matched to a gene: 10. CDR1 SNHLY and CDR2 FYNNEI come from the germline V gene. CDR3 length equals 15 residues. CDR3 residues: CASSGVAGELGEQFF. The CDR3 coding sequence is TGTGCCAGCAGTGGAGTAGCGGGAGAACTAGGTGAGCAGTTCTTC.

The chain is built from TRBV29-1 and TRBJ1-1, with D perhaps TRBD1 (6 bases). Trimming took 8 bases from V and 1 from J, leaving 14 bases between them. This CDR3 region has 13 residues. The germline gives CDR1 SQVTM, CDR2 ANQGSEA. This chain's CDR3 is CSTPGQSNTEAFF. The DNA of the CDR3 is TGCAGCACCCCGGGACAATCGAACACTGAAGCTTTCTTT.

J is TRBJ1-5 and V is TRBV2; 10 positions agree with TRBD1. Germline CDR1 SNHLY, CDR2 FYNNEI. This CDR3 is 15 amino acids long. V lost 4 bases to trimming and J lost 5 bases; unmatched junction nucleotides: 5. The DNA of the CDR3 is TGTGCCAGCAGTGTTGGGACAGGGGTACATCAGCCCCAGCATTTT. This encodes CASSVGTGVHQPQHF.